The TCR beta chain described here comes from a study of shared clonotypes between healthy human individuals. Sequenced by immunoSEQ multiplex PCR; TCRdb stores in-frame clones only, minus some. Among about 1.5 million clones listed, approximately 98% were seen once. Adult donors, all healthy and HIV-negative, had no recent acute infections or vaccinations. Germline CDR1 MNHNS, CDR2 SASEGT. V lost 8 bases and J lost 0; bases outside the gene matches: 9. The CDR3 is made up of 15 amino acids. The rearrangement uses TRBV6-1 and TRBJ1-1; 7 positions agree with TRBD1. The sequenced sample consisted of naive CD4+ T cells sorted from blood. Subset indicated: CD45RA+ positively selected. This TCR derives from a man aged 25-45 years in good health. The CDR3 spells CASPKPGQLNTEAFF. The CDR3 nucleotides are TGTGCCAGCCCTAAACCGGGACAGCTGAACACTGAAGCTTTCTTT.